One T cell receptor (beta chain) is described in this entry. The data originate from a study of shared T cell receptors in the human thymus. With 5 bases removed from V and 4 bases from J, the gap between germline ends came to 12 bases. In germline, CDR1 is SGHTA, CDR2 FQGTGA. The CDR3 has 13 residues. Assay used: immunoSEQ multiplex PCR; TCRdb lists only in-frame clones, some missing. The profile shows hundreds of thousands of clones, about 90% of them singletons. These data were also filed under a second study, of human thymus T cells. That paper states: Thymus specimens were resections from corrective heart surgery.

J is TRBJ2-7 and V is TRBV7-3; TRBD1 might be the D (5 bases). This receptor was identified in a boy under three years old with a congenital heart defect. Sequences were obtained from thymocytes. The CDR3 nucleotides read TGTGCCAGCAGCGCCTCCCAGGGATACGAGCAGTACTTC. It is translated as CASSASQGYEQYF.